The sequence of this TCR beta chain was determined in a study of CXCR3-negative and CXCR3-positive naive CD8 T cells. Whole-study findings and limits: Higher TRB CDR3 hydrophobicity marked CXCR3-positive naive cells relative to CXCR3-negative naive cells. Partly lower CXCR3 expression followed cryopreservation, and most assays relied on fresh PBMCs.

At about 310,000 cells each, triplicate sorts were carried out for each CD8+ T cell subset. CD45RO-CCR7+CD27+CD95- expression identified naive CD8+ T cells. The CDR3 has 14 residues. CDR1 is MDHEN and CDR2 is SYDVKM in the germline V gene. The method, 5' RACE with UMI labels, was used to prepare the TRB cDNA libraries. After re-calling the 5' RACE reads, TCRdb lists one entry per CDR3 protein, DNA absent. The sample table includes about 130,000 distinct CDR3 sequences. Turning to this clonotype: The antigen is undetermined.

Material for sequencing was naive CXCR3- CD8+ T cells from blood. Subset here: CD45RO-CCR7+CD27+CD95- naive CD8+ T cells lacking CXCR3 (TNR3-). This TCR came from a human donor in good health. Some clones in this sample may be carry-over from other donors' samples. V usage is TRBV28 and J usage is TRBJ2-1; TCRdb proposes TRBD2, but this gene call is untestable without DNA. The CDR3 is CASNAGTSANEQFF.